These T cell receptor beta chains were read from a single sample in a study of T cells after posttransplantation cyclophosphamide. The table came from immunoSEQ multiplex PCR; TCRdb's copy has only in-frame clones and leaves some out. The sample contains tens of thousands of clones, none of them singletons. Input material: PBMCs. Receptors originate from a man aged 35 to 55 in good health, CMV-negative, and a related stem cell transplant donor. The CDR3 runs from the conserved cysteine through the conserved F or W. The order of the fields is J gene, V gene, D gene, clone size, CDR3 protein, CDR3 DNA. The D gene is left open where the match is weak. Clone size appears in some rows only: once, few, many, or a class for an expanded clone.

>TRBJ1-1|TRBV10-3|-|many
CAISAGLEGNTEAFF
TGTGCCATCAGTGCTGGGTTGGAGGGAAACACTGAAGCTTTCTTT
>TRBJ1-2|TRBV18|-|many
CASSLFQGIQRSYGYTF
TGTGCCAGCTCACTATTTCAGGGGATTCAAAGGAGCTATGGCTACACCTTC
>TRBJ1-5|TRBV6-1|-|many
CASSAVFGGSGNQPQHF
TGTGCCAGCAGTGCGGTGTTCGGGGGTTCCGGCAATCAGCCCCAGCATTTT
>TRBJ2-3|TRBV7-3|-|many
CASSLVFGDTQYF
TGTGCCAGCAGCTTAGTATTCGGAGATACGCAGTATTTT
>TRBJ1-1|TRBV29-1|TRBD1|many
CSVEGQGVEAFF
TGCAGCGTTGAAGGACAGGGAGTTGAAGCTTTCTTT
>TRBJ1-1|TRBV11-2|TRBD1|-
CASSLKGPWDSNTEAFF
TGTGCCAGCAGCTTAAAGGGCCCTTGGGACAGTAACACTGAAGCTTTCTTT
>TRBJ2-1|TRBV15|TRBD2|many
CATSRIPGQALGTSGIDEQFF
TGTGCCACCAGCAGAATCCCCGGACAGGCACTCGGGACTAGCGGGATCGATGAGCAGTTCTTC
>TRBJ1-1|TRBV14|-|many
CASSLTGSSMNTEAFF
TGTGCCAGCAGCCTTACAGGGTCCTCCATGAACACTGAAGCTTTCTTT
>TRBJ1-2|TRBV19|-|few
CASSTRQNSNYGYTF
TGTGCCAGTAGTACGCGACAGAACTCGAACTATGGCTACACCTTC
>TRBJ1-5|TRBV4-3|-|many
CASSQDLGNQPQHF
TGCGCCAGCAGCCAAGATTTAGGCAATCAGCCCCAGCATTTT
>TRBJ2-2|TRBV5-6|TRBD2|many
CASSFFGLASNTGELFF
TGTGCCAGCAGCTTTTTCGGACTAGCCTCGAACACCGGGGAGCTGTTTTTT
>TRBJ2-3|TRBV2|TRBD2|-
CASSLAYTDTQYF
TGTGCCAGCTCACTAGCGTACACAGATACGCAGTATTTT
>TRBJ2-5|TRBV7-2|-|few
CASSPQTGETQYF
TGTGCCAGCAGCCCTCAGACGGGAGAGACCCAGTACTTC
>TRBJ2-3|TRBV2|-|few
CASSSQGLPDTQYF
TGTGCCAGCTCCTCACAGGGCCTCCCAGATACGCAGTATTTT
>TRBJ1-6|TRBV19|-|many
CASRSSGPLHF
TGTGCCAGTAGGTCCAGTGGTCCCCTCCACTTT
>TRBJ1-3|TRBV5-1|TRBD1|many
CASSSDPGQGKYTIYF
TGCGCCAGCAGCTCGGACCCGGGACAGGGGAAATACACCATATATTTT
>TRBJ1-1|TRBV6-6|-|many
CASSDMPDSADEAFF
TGTGCCAGCAGTGACATGCCGGACAGCGCTGATGAAGCTTTCTTT
>TRBJ2-5|TRBV2|-|many
CASSAGHQETQYF
TGTGCCAGCAGCGCGGGACACCAAGAGACCCAGTACTTC
>TRBJ2-5|TRBV27|-|many
CASTGSRGSQYF
TGTGCCAGCACCGGGTCCCGGGGGTCCCAGTACTTC
>TRBJ1-3|TRBV4-1|-|many
CASSVGSVTSGNTIYF
TGCGCCAGCTCTGTCGGGTCAGTGACCTCTGGAAACACCATATATTTT
>TRBJ2-5|TRBV5-4|-|-
CASSLLWGRGETQYF
TGTGCCAGCAGCTTGTTATGGGGGCGCGGGGAGACCCAGTACTTC
>TRBJ2-5|TRBV10-3|-|medium-sized
CAISEDQDAQETQYF
TGTGCCATCAGTGAGGACCAGGATGCCCAAGAGACCCAGTACTTC
>TRBJ1-2|TRBV6-1|-|many
CASSVTGLRGYTF
TGTGCCAGCAGTGTTACAGGGTTGCGGGGCTACACCTTC
>TRBJ1-2|TRBV27|-|many
CASSRQGYGYTF
TGTGCCAGCAGTCGCCAGGGCTATGGCTACACCTTC
>TRBJ1-3|TRBV18|-|few
CASSPSRVDSGNTIYF
TGTGCCAGCTCACCATCGAGGGTGGACTCTGGAAACACCATATATTTT
>TRBJ2-3|TRBV9|TRBD2|-
CASSVVGTSLDTQYF
TGTGCCAGCAGCGTAGTGGGGACTAGCTTAGATACGCAGTATTTT
>TRBJ2-2|TRBV11-3|-|many
CASSLAGPGELFF
TGTGCCAGCAGCTTAGCAGGGCCCGGGGAGCTGTTTTTT
>TRBJ1-1|TRBV7-8|TRBD1|many
CASRGQGALEAFF
TGTGCCAGCAGGGGACAGGGGGCGCTTGAAGCTTTCTTT
>TRBJ2-1|TRBV5-5|-|-
CASSLSTGWVNEQFF
TGTGCCAGCAGCTTGTCAACAGGGTGGGTCAATGAGCAGTTCTTC
>TRBJ1-5|TRBV7-9|-|many
CASSPQGNQPQHF
TGTGCCAGCAGCCCACAGGGCAATCAGCCCCAGCATTTT
>TRBJ2-2|TRBV7-9|TRBD2|many
CATEPPLAGVFGELFF
TGTGCCACCGAGCCCCCCCTAGCGGGAGTTTTCGGGGAGCTGTTTTTT
>TRBJ2-3|TRBV5-1|-|many
CASSFADTQYF
TGCGCCAGCAGCTTCGCAGATACGCAGTATTTT
>TRBJ2-2|TRBV5-5|TRBD2|many
CASSLWGAGDGTGELFF
TGTGCCAGCAGCTTGTGGGGAGCGGGAGACGGGACCGGGGAGCTGTTTTTT
>TRBJ2-5|TRBV2|-|many
CASKGGRQETQYF
TGTGCCAGCAAAGGGGGACGACAAGAGACCCAGTACTTC
>TRBJ2-3|TRBV10-3|TRBD2|many
CASLAGSYTDTQYF
TGTGCCAGCCTAGCGGGATCCTACACAGATACGCAGTATTTT
>TRBJ1-5|TRBV27|-|many
CASSLRGGRGPNQPQHF
TGTGCCAGCAGTTTGAGGGGTGGGAGGGGACCTAATCAGCCCCAGCATTTT
>TRBJ1-1|TRBV10-3|-|many
CATRRNTEAFF
TGTGCCACCCGGAGGAACACTGAAGCTTTCTTT
>TRBJ2-3|TRBV5-1|TRBD2|many
CASSLAGGSTDTQYF
TGCGCCAGCAGCCTAGCGGGGGGGAGCACAGATACGCAGTATTTT
>TRBJ1-5|TRBV27|-|-
CASSSGGNQPQHF
TGTGCCAGCAGTTCCGGGGGCAATCAGCCCCAGCATTTT
>TRBJ2-6|TRBV11-2|-|many
CASSQASGANVLTF
TGTGCCAGCAGCCAGGCCTCTGGGGCCAACGTCCTGACTTTC
>TRBJ1-3|TRBV2|-|many
CASTTGLTGNTIYF
TGTGCCAGCACAACAGGGTTAACAGGAAACACCATATATTTT
>TRBJ1-5|TRBV4-1|TRBD1|many
CASSPVQGVKQPQHF
TGCGCCAGCAGCCCAGTCCAGGGGGTAAAGCAGCCCCAGCATTTT
>TRBJ2-2|TRBV11-2|TRBD2|many
CASSLDGGVAGPTGELFF
TGTGCCAGCAGCTTAGATGGCGGGGTAGCGGGGCCCACCGGGGAGCTGTTTTTT
>TRBJ1-6|TRBV5-6|-|many
CASSFLRGNSPLHF
TGTGCCAGCAGCTTCCTTCGGGGGAATTCACCCCTCCACTTT
>TRBJ2-3|TRBV5-6|-|many
CASFDRSTDTQYF
TGTGCCAGCTTTGACAGGTCCACAGATACGCAGTATTTT
>TRBJ2-1|TRBV6-1|-|many
CASRRGPDYNEQFF
TGTGCCAGCAGGCGGGGCCCGGACTACAATGAGCAGTTCTTC
>TRBJ2-1|TRBV9|TRBD2|-
CANHSPTSGEINEQFF
TGTGCCAACCACTCCCCGACTAGCGGGGAAATTAATGAGCAGTTCTTC
>TRBJ2-2|TRBV7-3|TRBD2|-
CASSLTSGTGELFF
TGTGCCAGCAGCCTGACTAGCGGCACCGGGGAGCTGTTTTTT
>TRBJ2-2|TRBV27|TRBD2|many
CASRLAGAYGGELFF
TGTGCCAGCAGACTAGCGGGGGCCTATGGCGGGGAGCTGTTTTTT
>TRBJ2-6|TRBV7-3|TRBD1|many
CASSLTQGILSGANVLTF
TGTGCCAGCAGCTTAACACAGGGGATCCTCTCTGGGGCCAACGTCCTGACTTTC
>TRBJ2-1|TRBV19|-|medium-sized
CATGYPYNEQFF
TGTGCCACCGGGTACCCCTACAATGAGCAGTTCTTC
>TRBJ2-3|TRBV7-9|-|many
CASSLAGNKVADTQYF
TGTGCCAGCAGCTTGGCTGGCAATAAAGTGGCAGATACGCAGTATTTT
>TRBJ2-5|TRBV27|TRBD2|many
CASRIRGLAAGETQYF
TGTGCCAGCAGAATCAGGGGACTAGCGGCCGGAGAGACCCAGTACTTC
>TRBJ2-3|TRBV29-1|-|-
CSVFGPPSTDTQYF
TGCAGCGTTTTCGGTCCTCCTAGCACAGATACGCAGTATTTT
>TRBJ1-1|TRBV6-6|-|many
CASSYGGHKNTEAFF
TGTGCCAGCAGTTATGGGGGACATAAGAACACTGAAGCTTTCTTT
>TRBJ2-7|TRBV11-2|-|many
CASSATSYEQYF
TGTGCCAGCAGCGCGACTAGTTACGAGCAGTACTTC
>TRBJ1-5|TRBV19|TRBD1|many
CASSPVDRGWYQPQHF
TGTGCCAGTAGTCCGGTTGACAGGGGGTGGTATCAGCCCCAGCATTTT
>TRBJ1-3|TRBV7-2|TRBD1|many
CASSEGASSGNTIYF
TGTGCCAGCAGTGAGGGGGCGAGCTCTGGAAACACCATATATTTT
>TRBJ1-2|TRBV6-1|TRBD1|many
CASSEQGVYGYTF
TGTGCCAGCAGTGAGCAGGGGGTCTATGGCTACACCTTC